What follows are 24 T cell receptor beta chains derived from one specimen sequenced in a study of shared clonotypes between healthy human individuals. Sequencing was performed with immunoSEQ multiplex PCR; in TCRdb, only in-frame clones are kept and a portion is missing. The sample yields more than 2 million clones, roughly 95% seen once. The sample consisted of naive CD4+ T cells sorted from blood. Subset here: CD45RA+ positively selected. These receptor sequences come from a young man in good health.

J is TRBJ2-2 and V is TRBV18; D gene uncertain. Germline V gene data show CDR1 as KGHSH and CDR2 as LQKENI. With 0 bases removed from V and 4 bases from J, the gap between germline ends came to 12 bases. The CDR3 contains 16 residues. The CDR3 loop is CASSPPWVSSTGELFF. DNA of the CDR3: TGTGCCAGCTCACCACCGTGGGTTTCCTCCACCGGGGAGCTGTTTTTT.

The chain employs TRBV4-1 and TRBJ2-7; 13 bases are a match to TRBD2. CDR1 MGHRA and CDR2 YSYEKL come from the germline V gene. Losses at the gene ends were 4 bases for V and 2 bases for J; bases not matched to a gene: 2. The CDR3 length is 15 residues. The CDR3 sequence: CASSLGTSGTYEQYF. DNA of the CDR3: TGCGCCAGCAGCCTGGGGACTAGCGGGACCTACGAGCAGTACTTC.

The rearrangement links TRBV6-6 to TRBJ1-5; no reliable D call. Germline loops: CDR1 MNHNY, CDR2 SVGAGI (reference sequence). The V end lost 2 bases, the J end lost 2 bases, and 4 bases lay between the germline ends. The CDR3 is made up of 13 amino acids. CDR3 DNA: TGTGCCAGCAGTTACGATCGCAATCAGCCCCAGCATTTT. Translating it yields CASSYDRNQPQHF.

A note on this clone: Other nucleotide sequences in the sample specify the same CDR3. The chain employs TRBV7-2 and TRBJ2-7; no firm D call. The germline V gene has CDR1 SGHTA and CDR2 FQGNSA. V shed 3 bases and J shed 3 bases, with 9 bases lying between them. The CDR3 has 13 amino acids. Written as DNA, the CDR3 is TGTGCCAGCAGCTTGGTCAGCAGCTACGAGCAGTACTTC. Its translation is CASSLVSSYEQYF. Drawing the rest from reference TRBV7-2 and TRBJ2-7, the complete variable domain is GAGVSQSPSNKVTEKGKDVELRCDPISGHTALYWYRQSLGQGLEFLIYFQGNSAPDKSGLPSDRFSAERTGGSVSTLTIQRTQQEDSAVYLCASSLVSSYEQYFGPGTRLTVT.

The chain recombines TRBV5-1 with TRBJ2-5; 11 positions agree with TRBD2. Trimming removed 6 bases from V and 2 bases from J; junction bases left unmatched: 15. This CDR3 spans 18 amino acids. Germline assignment: CDR1 SGHRS and CDR2 YFSETQ. CDR3 amino acids: CASTLAGTSGSLQETQYF. CDR3 coding DNA: TGCGCCAGCACCCTAGCGGGAACTAGCGGGAGTCTACAAGAGACCCAGTACTTC.

The chain links TRBV27 to TRBJ2-3; possible D gene TRBD1, 7 bases. Germline V gene lookup returns CDR1 MNHEY and CDR2 SMNVEV (reference sequence). Trimming removed 6 bases at V and 0 bases at J, with 13 bases between. This CDR3 region has 15 residues. The CDR3 bases are TGTGCCAGCAGAGGCAGGGGGGTTAGCACAGATACGCAGTATTTT. This codes for CASRGRGVSTDTQYF.

V usage is TRBV20-1 and J usage is TRBJ1-1, with 10 bases lining up with TRBD1. Germline lookup yields CDR1 DFQATT and CDR2 SNEGSKA (reference sequence). There are 11 residues in the CDR3. V was pared by 4 bases and J by 10 bases, with 3 bases of the junction left unmatched. The CDR3 sequence is CSAKGQGPAFF. The CDR3, as DNA: TGCAGTGCTAAGGGACAGGGGCCAGCTTTCTTT.

This sequence joins TRBV19 and TRBJ2-3, with D tentatively TRBD1 (6 bases). The CDR3 spans 14 residues. CDR1 LNHDA and CDR2 SQIVND come from the germline V gene (reference sequence). The V end was cut by 2 bases, the J end by 4 bases, with 10 bases between. The CDR3 bases are TGTGCCAGTAGTATAACAGGGAGTGCAGATACGCAGTATTTT. Protein sequence: CASSITGSADTQYF.

The V gene is TRBV9, the J gene TRBJ2-6, with D possibly TRBD1 on 6 matching bases. V lost 4 bases and J 0 bases, leaving 14 bases between the germline ends. The CDR3 extends over 17 amino acids. CDR1 is SGDLS and CDR2 is YYNGEE in the germline V gene. The CDR3 is CASSLGQMPSGANVLTF. The CDR3 DNA is TGTGCCAGCAGCCTAGGACAGATGCCCTCTGGGGCCAACGTCCTGACTTTC.

This clone came up once. V is TRBV6-1 and J is TRBJ2-1; 9 bases are shared with TRBD1. The germline V gene has CDR1 MNHNS and CDR2 SASEGT. The CDR3 runs 15 residues. The junction had 8 bases not matched to a gene; V was cut back by 4 bases and J by 7 bases. DNA of the CDR3: TGTGCCAGCAGTGGACCGGGACAGGGTAGGAATGAGCAGTTCTTC. Residues: CASSGPGQGRNEQFF.

This clone was seen just once. This chain connects TRBV6-5 to TRBJ2-5; D is ambiguous. Trimming took off 6 bases at V and 6 bases at J, with 17 bases between the two ends. The CDR3 is 14 residues long. Germline CDR1 and CDR2: MNHEY and SVGAGI. The CDR3 loop is CASSRTTPSQTQYF. In DNA form, the CDR3 reads TGTGCCAGCAGCCGCACCACCCCGTCCCAGACCCAGTACTTC.

The chain uses TRBV5-3 and TRBJ1-4, with D unclear. TRBV5-3 counts as an open reading frame of uncertain function. CDR3 length equals 11 residues. V lost 4 bases and J 16 bases, leaving 14 bases between the germline ends. DNA for the CDR3: TGTGCCAGAAGCCGTTCGGCTTCGGAGTTTTTT. This gives the protein CARSRSASEFF.

The V call is TRBV10-1, the J call TRBJ1-1; D unclear. V was trimmed by 6 bases and J by 0 bases, leaving 11 bases between them. CDR1 is WNHNN, CDR2 SYGVQD, per germline (reference sequence). The CDR3 totals 14 residues. CDR3 nucleotides: TGCGCCAGCAGACCACAGCTTATGAACACTGAAGCTTTCTTT. This codes for CASRPQLMNTEAFF.

The V gene is TRBV5-4, the J gene TRBJ2-5; unclear D gene. CDR3 length equals 14 residues. Germline CDR1 is SGHNT and CDR2 is YYREEE (reference sequence). Trimming removed 5 bases at V and 4 bases at J, with 15 bases between. Here the CDR3 reads CASSRFFHGETQYF. CDR3 nucleotides: TGTGCCAGCAGTCGTTTTTTCCATGGAGAGACCCAGTACTTC.

The chain recombines TRBV4-3 with TRBJ2-2; D might be TRBD2 (5 bases). The CDR3 contains 14 residues. Germline V gene sequence: CDR1 LGHNA, CDR2 YSLEER. The V end lost 0 bases, the J end lost 6 bases, and 8 bases lay between the germline ends. The chain's CDR3 is CASSQDEGAGELFF. CDR3 DNA sequence: TGCGCCAGCAGCCAAGACGAGGGCGCCGGGGAGCTGTTTTTT.

The genes are TRBV19 and TRBJ2-1; unclear D gene. The germline V and J ends were trimmed by 1 base and 8 bases, with 9 bases remaining between them. This CDR3 spans 13 amino acids. Germline values: CDR1 LNHDA, CDR2 SQIVND (reference sequence). The CDR3 protein is CASSIVPVDEQFF. Here the CDR3 DNA reads TGTGCCAGTAGTATAGTACCAGTAGATGAGCAGTTCTTC. The full variable domain, its missing parts supplied by reference TRBV19 and TRBJ2-1, is DGGITQSPKYLFRKEGQNVTLSCEQNLNHDAMYWYRQDPGQGLRLIYYSQIVNDFQKGDIAEGYSVSREKKESFPLTVTSAQKNPTAFYLCASSIVPVDEQFFGPGTRLTVL.

For this clone: Other DNA sequences in this sample translate to the same CDR3. The chain uses TRBV9 and TRBJ2-1; D perhaps matches TRBD2 (5 bases). This CDR3 is built from 15 residues. Germline CDR1 reads SGDLS; CDR2 reads YYNGEE. Trimming left V 3 bases short and J 4 bases short, with 14 bases between. For the CDR3, the DNA is TGTGCCAGCAGCGCCCGGCTAGCTGCATACAATGAGCAGTTCTTC. This translates into CASSARLAAYNEQFF.

This chain uses TRBV28 with TRBJ1-2, with D possibly matching TRBD1 (5 bases). V gave up 0 bases and J gave up 1 base, with 18 bases separating them. CDR1 MDHEN and CDR2 SYDVKM come from the germline V gene. CDR3 length equals 18 residues. In DNA, the CDR3 is TGTGCCAGCAGTTTATGGGGGCCGCCCCGGTCGGTTAACTATGGCTACACCTTC. Translated: CASSLWGPPRSVNYGYTF.

The V and J genes are TRBV19 and TRBJ1-6, with 8 bases that match TRBD1. The germline V gene has CDR1 LNHDA and CDR2 SQIVND (reference sequence). With V trimmed by 3 bases and J by 5 bases, 6 bases remained unmatched. This CDR3 region has 16 residues. CDR3 residues: CASSITDRANNSPLHF. The CDR3 coding sequence is TGTGCCAGTAGTATTACGGACAGGGCAAATAATTCACCCCTCCACTTT. The complete variable domain, with remaining parts taken from reference TRBV19 and TRBJ1-6, reads DGGITQSPKYLFRKEGQNVTLSCEQNLNHDAMYWYRQDPGQGLRLIYYSQIVNDFQKGDIAEGYSVSREKKESFPLTVTSAQKNPTAFYLCASSITDRANNSPLHFGNGTRLTVT.

About this clone itself: Additional DNA sequences in this sample encode the identical CDR3. The chain has TRBV11-3 and TRBJ2-5; D possibly corresponds to TRBD2 (6 bases). The CDR3 covers 15 residues. Trimming shortened V by 1 base and J by 2 bases, and 11 bases separated the two germline ends. Germline lookup yields CDR1 SGHNT and CDR2 YENEEA. CDR3 nucleotide sequence: TGTGCCAGCAGCTTAGGGTCTAGCGTACAAGAGACCCAGTACTTC. Encoded protein: CASSLGSSVQETQYF.

The V gene is TRBV30, the J gene TRBJ1-5; TRBD1 matches 9 bases. Germline CDR1 GTSNPN, CDR2 SVGIG (reference sequence). The CDR3 sequence is 14 residues long. J lost 7 bases, V lost 1 base, and 5 bases had no gene match. CDR3 nucleotides: TGTGCCTGGAGTGGAACAGGGGGCGGCCAGCCCCAGCATTTT. Translation gives CAWSGTGGGQPQHF.

This chain uses TRBV28 with TRBJ2-1; D may be TRBD1 (5 bases). Trimming stripped 3 bases from V and 0 bases from J, with 12 bases between. The germline V gene encodes CDR1 MDHEN and CDR2 SYDVKM. This CDR3 is built from 16 residues. CDR3 residues: CASSLSGKVSYNEQFF. DNA for the CDR3: TGTGCCAGCAGTTTGTCAGGGAAAGTCTCCTACAATGAGCAGTTCTTC.

The gene calls are TRBV19 and TRBJ1-2; D is possibly TRBD1 (5 bases). Germline assignment: CDR1 LNHDA and CDR2 SQIVND (reference sequence). V gave up 5 bases and J gave up 9 bases, with 28 bases separating them. The CDR3 is made up of 17 amino acids. The CDR3 coding sequence is TGTGCCAGTAGTTCGCGCACACTGATCGACAGAGGTAGGAGCTACACCTTC. It is translated as CASSSRTLIDRGRSYTF.

The genes are TRBV19 and TRBJ2-3; tentative D call: TRBD1 (5 bases). In germline, CDR1 is LNHDA, CDR2 SQIVND (reference sequence). The ends were cut back, 3 bases at V and 6 bases at J, with 10 bases in the middle. The CDR3 consists of 13 residues. CDR3 nucleotides: TGTGCCAGTAGTATGGGGCCTGGGGATACGCAGTATTTT. The encoded protein is CASSMGPGDTQYF.